This paragraph covers one TCR beta chain sequence. In the source study's methods: Estimates of nucleated cell counts were drawn from the amplification of reference gene primers. Assay: immunoSEQ multiplex PCR; the TCRdb copy retains only in-frame clones and omits some. V and J calls and clone size come straight from that table; D and trimming were deduced from the DNA. Of 35,000 to 45,000 clones listed, about 80% are singletons. These data come from a study of blood T cell repertoires in COVID-19. For the study at large: The cDNA or gDNA used as material had been derived from T cells, B-cell-depleted T cells, or PBMCs.

Germline CDR1 and CDR2: SGHRS and YFSETQ. The CDR3 is 15 amino acids. V lost 7 bases and J lost 4, with 21 bases in between. The sample comprised peripheral blood. The chain recombines TRBV5-1 with TRBJ2-7; D not resolved. The sequence was collected from a man between 70 and 80 years old with active or convalescent COVID-19. The CDR3 bases are TGCGCCAGCCCAAAAATCATCCAGAATGATTACGAGCAGTACTTC. Translating it yields CASPKIIQNDYEQYF.